These T cell receptor beta chains were read from a single sample in a study of spatial heterogeneity in lung cancer. TCRdb recomputed calls from the 5' RACE reads with MiXCR, one row per CDR3 protein. Found here are about 14,000 distinct CDR3 sequences, around 10% of them singletons; the top ten hold under 35%. Sequenced material: PBMCs, taken at surgery. Every receptor here comes from a male donor with early-stage non-small cell lung cancer. Both conserved end residues are part of each CDR3. Fields, in order: clone size, J gene, V gene, D gene, CDR3 DNA, CDR3 protein. D genes are given only for firm matches. Size is stated for part of the rows, as once, few or many counts, or as a class when the clone is expanded.

many | TRBJ1-2 | TRBV5-8 | - | TGTGCCAGCAGAGGGGATTTCCGATATGGCTACACCTTC | CASRGDFRYGYTF
many | TRBJ2-5 | TRBV3-1 | - | TGTGCCAGCAGCCCCCCCCAGAGAGAGACCCAGTACTTC | CASSPPQRETQYF
many | TRBJ2-7 | TRBV10-3 | - | TGTGCCGCACTCCAGGGGATTGGGTACGAGCAGTACTTC | CAALQGIGYEQYF
- | TRBJ2-1 | TRBV23-1 | - | TGCGCCAGCAGTCAGTATGAGCAGTTCTTC | CASSQYEQFF
once | TRBJ1-1 | TRBV6-5 | TRBD1 | TGTGCCAGCAGTCAACAGGGGGCCACTGAAGTTTTCTTT | CASSQQGATEVFF
medium-sized | TRBJ2-2 | TRBV7-2 | - | TGTGCCAGCAGCTTAGTGGTGACCGACACCGGGGAGCTGTTTTTT | CASSLVVTDTGELFF
few | TRBJ2-7 | TRBV2 | TRBD2 | TGTGCCAGCAGTGACGGGACTAGCGGAACCTACGAGCAGTACTTC | CASSDGTSGTYEQYF
- | TRBJ2-2 | TRBV7-9 | - | TGTGCCAGCAGGTTCGGACAGACTCCGGAGGAGCTGTTTTTT | CASRFGQTPEELFF
medium-sized | TRBJ2-5 | TRBV7-2 | - | TGTGCCAGCAGCGCAGGGTGGCCCAATCGCCAAGAGACCCAGTACTTC | CASSAGWPNRQETQYF
few | TRBJ1-1 | TRBV5-5 | - | TGTGCCAGCAGCTTGGGGGGCGGGGGCACTGAAGCTTTCTTT | CASSLGGGGTEAFF
many | TRBJ2-4 | TRBV12-3/TRBV12-4 | - | TGTGCCAGCAGTTTCAGGGCGGGAACGCGGTCGGACATTCAGTACTTC | CASSFRAGTRSDIQYF
many | TRBJ2-3 | TRBV11-2 | - | TGTGCCAGCAGCTTATACCGGGACCGTGGCACAGATACGCAGTATTTT | CASSLYRDRGTDTQYF
many | TRBJ2-6 | TRBV7-6 | - | TGTGCCAGCAGCTTGGAATCTGGGGCCAACGTCCTGACTTTC | CASSLESGANVLTF
many | TRBJ2-7 | TRBV6-5 | - | TGTGCCAGCAGTTACACCGACACCTACGAGCAGTACTTC | CASSYTDTYEQYF
many | TRBJ2-7 | TRBV29-1 | - | TGCAGCGTTGAAGGTGAGGGCGACTACGAGCAGTACTTC | CSVEGEGDYEQYF
- | TRBJ2-3 | TRBV7-9 | - | TGTGCCAGCAGCCGCGGAGGGCTGGGCACAGATACGCAGTATTTT | CASSRGGLGTDTQYF
- | TRBJ2-5 | TRBV29-1 | - | TGCAGCGTTTTACGCGCAGGGGAAGAGACCCAGTACTTC | CSVLRAGEETQYF
many | TRBJ2-3 | TRBV12-3/TRBV12-4 | - | TGTGCCAGCAGTTTAACGGGAACCCACACAGATACGCAGTATTTT | CASSLTGTHTDTQYF
many | TRBJ2-7 | TRBV10-3 | - | TGTGCCATCAGTGAGTCGGGTGAGCAGTACTTC | CAISESGEQYF
many | TRBJ2-7 | TRBV5-1 | TRBD2 | TGCGCCAGCAGCTTGTTTACTAGCGGGTACGAGCAGTACTTC | CASSLFTSGYEQYF
few | TRBJ2-7 | TRBV7-9 | TRBD2 | TGTGTCAGCAGCCTTGGACTAGATCATACCTACGAGCAGTACTTC | CVSSLGLDHTYEQYF
many | TRBJ2-1 | TRBV12-3/TRBV12-4 | - | TGTGCCAGCAGCCGCCGGGGGGAGCAGTTCTTC | CASSRRGEQFF
many | TRBJ2-5 | TRBV10-2 | - | TGCGCCAGCAGAGGGGGAGTTCAAGAGACCCAGTACTTC | CASRGGVQETQYF
- | TRBJ2-1 | TRBV24-1 | TRBD1 | TGTGCCACCAGTGATAGGGCAGGGGGACAGGGGAGGAATGAGCAGTTCTTC | CATSDRAGGQGRNEQFF
many | TRBJ2-1 | TRBV2 | - | TGTGCCAGCAGTGTTACCCCTAACCAGTTCTTC | CASSVTPNQFF
many | TRBJ2-1 | TRBV20-1 | TRBD2 | TGCAGTGCTGGCCGGACTAGCGGAGTCTCCTCCAATGAGCAGTTCTTC | CSAGRTSGVSSNEQFF
many | TRBJ2-3 | TRBV20-1 | - | TGCAGTGCGGGACCGGGCCTGGGCACGGATACGCAGTATTTT | CSAGPGLGTDTQYF
- | TRBJ2-2 | TRBV29-1 | - | TGCAGCGTTGGGTTGGCCGGGGAGCTGTTTTTT | CSVGLAGELFF
many | TRBJ2-2 | TRBV10-1 | TRBD1 | TGCGCCAGCACTGGACAGGGGAGCACCGGGGAGCTGTTTTTT | CASTGQGSTGELFF
- | TRBJ1-5 | TRBV5-4 | - | TGTGCCAGCAGCTTGGATGGGCAGCCCCAGCATTTT | CASSLDGQPQHF
- | TRBJ2-1 | TRBV28 | TRBD2 | TGTGCCAGCAGTTCGGGACTAGCGGGTTACAATGAGCAGTTCTTC | CASSSGLAGYNEQFF